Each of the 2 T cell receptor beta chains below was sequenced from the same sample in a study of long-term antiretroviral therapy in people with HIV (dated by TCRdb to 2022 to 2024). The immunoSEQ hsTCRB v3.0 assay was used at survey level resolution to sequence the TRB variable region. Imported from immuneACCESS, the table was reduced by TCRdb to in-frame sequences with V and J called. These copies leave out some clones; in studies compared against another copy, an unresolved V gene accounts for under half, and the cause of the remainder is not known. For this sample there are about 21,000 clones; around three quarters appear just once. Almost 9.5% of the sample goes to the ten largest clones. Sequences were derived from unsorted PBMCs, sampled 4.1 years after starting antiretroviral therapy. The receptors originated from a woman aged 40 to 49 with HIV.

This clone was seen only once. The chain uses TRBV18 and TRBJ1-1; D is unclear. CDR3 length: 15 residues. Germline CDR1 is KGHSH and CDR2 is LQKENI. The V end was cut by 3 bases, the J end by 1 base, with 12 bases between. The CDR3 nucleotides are TGTGCCAGCTCACCTCTCGCCAGTCGGAACACTGAAGCTTTCTTT. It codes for CASSPLASRNTEAFF.

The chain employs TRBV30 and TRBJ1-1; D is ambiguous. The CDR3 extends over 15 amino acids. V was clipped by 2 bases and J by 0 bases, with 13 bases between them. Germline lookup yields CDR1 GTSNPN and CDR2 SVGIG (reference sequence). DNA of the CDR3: TGTGCCTGGAGTCAGCCAGGTGGGATGAACACTGAAGCTTTCTTT. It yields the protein CAWSQPGGMNTEAFF.